This T cell receptor beta chain was sequenced during a study of shared T cell receptors in the human thymus. The germline CDR1 and CDR2 sequences are SGHTA and FQGNSA. Trimming at V came to 1 base and at J to 2 bases, leaving 5 bases not matched to a gene. This CDR3 has 15 amino acids. The repertoire was sequenced with immunoSEQ multiplex PCR; TCRdb's copy has only in-frame clones and lacks some. This sample has over 450,000 clones, with 75% to 80% found just once. These sequences were also reported in another study, on human thymus T cells. That report notes: Thymus pieces cut out during corrective heart surgery were the tissue that was used.

This clonotype originated in a boy younger than two with a congenital heart defect. The chain uses TRBV7-2 and TRBJ2-7; TRBD1 matches at 7 bases. Input material: thymocytes. The CDR3 bases are TGTGCCAGCAGCTTAGGGGGGACAGTAGCCTACGAGCAGTACTTC. It is translated as CASSLGGTVAYEQYF.